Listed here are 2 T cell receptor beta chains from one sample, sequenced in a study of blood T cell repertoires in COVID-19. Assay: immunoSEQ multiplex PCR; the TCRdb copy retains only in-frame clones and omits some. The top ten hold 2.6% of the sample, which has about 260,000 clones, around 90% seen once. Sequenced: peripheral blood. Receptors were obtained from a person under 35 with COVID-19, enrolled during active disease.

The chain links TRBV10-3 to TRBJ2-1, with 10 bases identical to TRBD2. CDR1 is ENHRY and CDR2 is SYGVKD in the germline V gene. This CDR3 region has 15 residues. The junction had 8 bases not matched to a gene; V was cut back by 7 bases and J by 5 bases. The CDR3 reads CAIKRLAGEDNEQFF. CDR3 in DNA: TGTGCCATCAAACGCCTAGCGGGAGAAGACAATGAGCAGTTCTTC.

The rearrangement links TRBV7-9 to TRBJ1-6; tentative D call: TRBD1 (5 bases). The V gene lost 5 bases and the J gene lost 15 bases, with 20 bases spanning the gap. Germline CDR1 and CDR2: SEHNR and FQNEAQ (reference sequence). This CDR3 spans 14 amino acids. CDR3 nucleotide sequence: TGTGCCAGCAGCCGCACCGATTTGGGGGGTCTCCTCCACTTT. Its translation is CASSRTDLGGLLHF.